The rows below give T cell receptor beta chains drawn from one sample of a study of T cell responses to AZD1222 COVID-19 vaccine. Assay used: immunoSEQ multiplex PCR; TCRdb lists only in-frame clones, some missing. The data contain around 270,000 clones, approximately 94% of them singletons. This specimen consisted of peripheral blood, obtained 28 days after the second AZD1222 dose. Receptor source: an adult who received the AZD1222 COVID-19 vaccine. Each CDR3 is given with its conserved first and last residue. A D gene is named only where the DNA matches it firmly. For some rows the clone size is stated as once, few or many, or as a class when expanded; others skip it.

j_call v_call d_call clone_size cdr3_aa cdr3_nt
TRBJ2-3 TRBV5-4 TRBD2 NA CASRGGGRATDTQYF TGTGCCAGCAGAGGGGGCGGGAGGGCCACGGATACGCAGTATTTT
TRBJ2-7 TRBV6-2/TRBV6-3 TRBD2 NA CASSEGLAGVEQYF TGTGCCAGCAGTGAGGGGCTAGCGGGAGTCGAGCAGTACTTC
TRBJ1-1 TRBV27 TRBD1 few CASSARQGNTEAFF TGTGCCAGCAGTGCAAGACAGGGGAACACTGAAGCTTTCTTT
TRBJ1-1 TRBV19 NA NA CASSVTTAADTEAFF TGTGCCAGTAGCGTAACGACCGCGGCGGACACTGAAGCTTTCTTT
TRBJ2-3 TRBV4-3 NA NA CASSQWGGLTDTQYF TGCGCCAGCAGCCAATGGGGAGGACTCACAGATACGCAGTATTTT
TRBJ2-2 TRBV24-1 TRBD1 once CATSEAGTVNTGELFF TGTGCCACCAGTGAGGCCGGGACAGTGAACACCGGGGAGCTGTTTTTT
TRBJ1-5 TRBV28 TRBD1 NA CASSSGTGLRQPQHF TGTGCCAGCAGTTCCGGGACAGGGTTACGCCAGCCCCAGCATTTT
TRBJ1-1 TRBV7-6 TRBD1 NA CASSLAGQGVTEAFF TGTGCCAGCAGCTTAGCCGGACAGGGGGTTACTGAAGCTTTCTTT
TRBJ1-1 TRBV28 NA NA CASSLEVNTEAFF TGTGCCAGCAGTTTAGAGGTGAACACTGAAGCTTTCTTT
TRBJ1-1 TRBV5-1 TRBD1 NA CASNPDRVAEAFF TGCGCCAGCAACCCGGACAGGGTCGCTGAAGCTTTCTTT
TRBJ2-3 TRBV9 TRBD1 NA CASSPGWTGAFTDTQYF TGTGCCAGCAGCCCCGGATGGACAGGAGCTTTCACAGATACGCAGTATTTT
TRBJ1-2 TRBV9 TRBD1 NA CASSVGQGIWYGYTF TGTGCCAGCAGCGTGGGACAGGGTATTTGGTATGGCTACACCTTC
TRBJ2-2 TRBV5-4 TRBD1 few CASSLGGGLPGELFF TGTGCCAGCAGCTTGGGAGGGGGCCTCCCCGGGGAGCTGTTTTTT
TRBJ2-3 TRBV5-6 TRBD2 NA CASSTSTSGRADTQYF TGTGCCAGCAGCACTAGTACTAGCGGGAGAGCAGATACGCAGTATTTT
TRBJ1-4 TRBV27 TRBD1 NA CASRSPSGTENEKLFF TGTGCCAGCCGTTCCCCTTCCGGGACAGAAAATGAAAAACTGTTTTTT
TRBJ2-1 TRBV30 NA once CACSRWDEQFF TGTGCCTGCTCCAGGTGGGATGAGCAGTTCTTC
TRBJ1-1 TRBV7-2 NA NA CASSLFIGGFAEAFF TGTGCCAGCAGCTTATTTATTGGGGGGTTTGCTGAAGCTTTCTTT
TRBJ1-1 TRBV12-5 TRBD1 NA CASGPQGAEAFF TGTGCTAGTGGCCCACAGGGGGCTGAAGCTTTCTTT
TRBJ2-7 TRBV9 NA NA CASSADGHEQYF TGTGCCAGCAGCGCGGACGGTCACGAGCAGTACTTC